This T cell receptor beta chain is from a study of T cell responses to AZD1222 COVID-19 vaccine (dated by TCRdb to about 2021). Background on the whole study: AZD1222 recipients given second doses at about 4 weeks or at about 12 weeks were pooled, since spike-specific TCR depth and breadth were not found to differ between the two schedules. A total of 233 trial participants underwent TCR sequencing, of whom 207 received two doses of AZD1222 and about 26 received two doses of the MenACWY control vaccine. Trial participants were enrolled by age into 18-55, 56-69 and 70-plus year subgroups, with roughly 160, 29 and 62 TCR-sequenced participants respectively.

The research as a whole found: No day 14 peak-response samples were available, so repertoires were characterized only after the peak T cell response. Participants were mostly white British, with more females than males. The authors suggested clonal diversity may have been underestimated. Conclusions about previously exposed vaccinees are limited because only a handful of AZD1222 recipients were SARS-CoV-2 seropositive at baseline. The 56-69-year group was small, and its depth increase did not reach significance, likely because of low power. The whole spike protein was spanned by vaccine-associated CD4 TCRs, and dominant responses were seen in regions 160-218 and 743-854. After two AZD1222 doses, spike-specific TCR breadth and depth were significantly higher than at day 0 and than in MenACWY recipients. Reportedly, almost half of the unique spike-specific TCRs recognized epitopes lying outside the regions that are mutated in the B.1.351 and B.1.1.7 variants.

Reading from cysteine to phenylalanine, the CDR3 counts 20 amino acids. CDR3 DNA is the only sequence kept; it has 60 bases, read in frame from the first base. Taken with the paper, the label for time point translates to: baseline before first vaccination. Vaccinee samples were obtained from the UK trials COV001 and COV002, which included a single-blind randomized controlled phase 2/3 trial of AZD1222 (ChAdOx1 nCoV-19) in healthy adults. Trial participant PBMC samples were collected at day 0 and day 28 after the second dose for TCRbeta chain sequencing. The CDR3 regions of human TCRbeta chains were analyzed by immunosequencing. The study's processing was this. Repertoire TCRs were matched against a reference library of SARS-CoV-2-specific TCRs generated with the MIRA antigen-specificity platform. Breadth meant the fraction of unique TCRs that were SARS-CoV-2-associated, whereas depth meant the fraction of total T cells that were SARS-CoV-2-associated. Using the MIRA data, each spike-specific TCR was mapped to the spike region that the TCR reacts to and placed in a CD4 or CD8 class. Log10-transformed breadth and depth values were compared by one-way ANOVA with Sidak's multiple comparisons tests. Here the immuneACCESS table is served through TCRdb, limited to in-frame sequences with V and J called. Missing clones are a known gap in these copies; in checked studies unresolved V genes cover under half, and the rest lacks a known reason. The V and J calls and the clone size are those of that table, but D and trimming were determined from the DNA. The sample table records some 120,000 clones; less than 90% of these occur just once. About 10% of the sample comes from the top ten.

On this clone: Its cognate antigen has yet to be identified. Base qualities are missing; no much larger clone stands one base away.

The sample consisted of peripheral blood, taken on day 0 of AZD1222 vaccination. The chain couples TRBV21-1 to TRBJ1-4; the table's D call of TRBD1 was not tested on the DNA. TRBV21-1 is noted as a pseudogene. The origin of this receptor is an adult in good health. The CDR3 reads CASSKPPSGTGGELDEKLFF. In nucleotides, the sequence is TGTGCCAGCAGCAAACCTCCCTCCGGGACAGGGGGCGAATTGGATGAAAAACTGTTTTTT.